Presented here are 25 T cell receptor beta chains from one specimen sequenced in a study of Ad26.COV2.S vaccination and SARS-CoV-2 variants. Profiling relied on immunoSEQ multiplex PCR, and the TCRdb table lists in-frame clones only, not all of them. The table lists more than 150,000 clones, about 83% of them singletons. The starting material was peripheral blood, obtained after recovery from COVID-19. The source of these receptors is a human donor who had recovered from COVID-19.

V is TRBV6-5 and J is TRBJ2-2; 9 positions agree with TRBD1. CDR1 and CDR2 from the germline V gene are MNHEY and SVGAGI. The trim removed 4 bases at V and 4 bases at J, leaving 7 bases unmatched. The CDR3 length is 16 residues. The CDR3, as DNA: TGTGCCAGCAGTTTCAACAGGGGGCCGCCCACCGGGGAGCTGTTTTTT. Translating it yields CASSFNRGPPTGELFF.

CDR3 amino acids: CASSPGALAGGLRETQYF. The CDR3 DNA reads TGTGCCAGCAGCCCCGGGGCCCTAGCGGGGGGCCTCCGAGAGACCCAGTACTTC. This chain connects TRBV4-2 to TRBJ2-5; TRBD2 aligns across 11 bases. The CDR3 covers 18 residues. Germline values: CDR1 LGHNA, CDR2 YNFKEQ. Trimming removed 4 bases from V and 4 bases from J; junction bases left unmatched: 14.

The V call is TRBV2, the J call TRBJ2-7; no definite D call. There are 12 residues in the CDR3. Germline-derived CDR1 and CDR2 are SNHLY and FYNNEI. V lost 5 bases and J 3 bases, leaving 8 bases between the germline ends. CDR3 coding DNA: TGTGCCAGCAGTCCTTCAGGCTACGAGCAGTACTTC. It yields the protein CASSPSGYEQYF. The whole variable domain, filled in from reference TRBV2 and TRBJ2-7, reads EPEVTQTPSHQVTQMGQEVILRCVPISNHLYFYWYRQILGQKVEFLVSFYNNEISEKSEIFDDQFSVERPDGSNFTLKIRSTKLEDSAMYFCASSPSGYEQYFGPGTRLTVT.

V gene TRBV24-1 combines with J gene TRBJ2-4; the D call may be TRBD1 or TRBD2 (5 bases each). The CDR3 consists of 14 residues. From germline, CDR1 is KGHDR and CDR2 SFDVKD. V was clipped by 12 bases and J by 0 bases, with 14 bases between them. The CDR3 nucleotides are TGTGCCGGGGGTCGGGGCCCAGCCAAAAACATTCAGTACTTC. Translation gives CAGGRGPAKNIQYF.

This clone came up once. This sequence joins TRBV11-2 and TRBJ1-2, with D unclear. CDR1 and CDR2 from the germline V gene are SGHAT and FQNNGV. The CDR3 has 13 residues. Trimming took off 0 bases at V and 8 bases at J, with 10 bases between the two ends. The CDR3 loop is CASSLDEGYGYTF. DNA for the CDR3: TGTGCCAGCAGCTTAGATGAAGGGTACGGCTACACCTTC.

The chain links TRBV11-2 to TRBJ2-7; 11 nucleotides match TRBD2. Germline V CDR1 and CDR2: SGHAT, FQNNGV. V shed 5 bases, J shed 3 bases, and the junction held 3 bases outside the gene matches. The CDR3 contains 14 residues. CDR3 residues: CASSPGTSGYEQYF. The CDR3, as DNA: TGTGCCAGCAGCCCCGGGACTAGCGGCTACGAGCAGTACTTC.

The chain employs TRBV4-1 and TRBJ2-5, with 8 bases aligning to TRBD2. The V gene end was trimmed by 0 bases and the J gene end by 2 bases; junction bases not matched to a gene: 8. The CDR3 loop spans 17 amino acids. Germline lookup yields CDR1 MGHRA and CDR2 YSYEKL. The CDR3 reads CASSQEGLLAEQETQYF. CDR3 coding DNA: TGCGCCAGCAGCCAAGAAGGCTTACTAGCGGAACAAGAGACCCAGTACTTC.

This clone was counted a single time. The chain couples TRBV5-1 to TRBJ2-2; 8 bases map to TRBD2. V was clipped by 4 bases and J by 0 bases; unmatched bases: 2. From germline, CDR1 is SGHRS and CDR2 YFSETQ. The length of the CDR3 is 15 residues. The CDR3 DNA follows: TGCGCCAGCAGCGCGGGACTAGCGAACACCGGGGAGCTGTTTTTT. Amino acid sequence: CASSAGLANTGELFF.

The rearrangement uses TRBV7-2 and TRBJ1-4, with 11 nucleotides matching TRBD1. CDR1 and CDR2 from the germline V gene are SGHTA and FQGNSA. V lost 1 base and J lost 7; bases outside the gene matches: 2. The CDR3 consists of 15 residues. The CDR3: CASSLGGTGGEKLFF. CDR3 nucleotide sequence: TGTGCCAGCAGCTTAGGGGGGACAGGGGGTGAAAAACTGTTTTTT. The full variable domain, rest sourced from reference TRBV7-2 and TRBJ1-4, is GAGVSQSPSNKVTEKGKDVELRCDPISGHTALYWYRQSLGQGLEFLIYFQGNSAPDKSGLPSDRFSAERTGGSVSTLTIQRTQQEDSAVYLCASSLGGTGGEKLFFGSGTQLSVL.

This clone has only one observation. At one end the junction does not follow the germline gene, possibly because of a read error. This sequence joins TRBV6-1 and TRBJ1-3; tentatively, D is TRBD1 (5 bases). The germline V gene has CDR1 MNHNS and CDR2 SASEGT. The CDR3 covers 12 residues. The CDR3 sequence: CASSESGNRLGF. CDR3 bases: TGTGCCAGCAGTGAATCGGGGAACAGGCTTGGTTTT.

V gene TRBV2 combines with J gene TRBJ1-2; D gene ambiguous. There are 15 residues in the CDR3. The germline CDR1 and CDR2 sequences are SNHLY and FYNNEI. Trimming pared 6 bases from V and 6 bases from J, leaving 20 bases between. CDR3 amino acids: CASRVVTGGSDGYTF. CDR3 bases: TGTGCCAGCAGGGTGGTGACGGGCGGCTCAGATGGCTACACCTTC.

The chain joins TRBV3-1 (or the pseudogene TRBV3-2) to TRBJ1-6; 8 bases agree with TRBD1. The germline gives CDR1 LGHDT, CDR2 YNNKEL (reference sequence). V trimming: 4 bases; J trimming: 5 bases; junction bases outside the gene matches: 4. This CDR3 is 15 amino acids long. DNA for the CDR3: TGTGCCAGCAGCCCCGGACAGGGAGATAATTCACCCCTCCACTTT. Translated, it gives CASSPGQGDNSPLHF.

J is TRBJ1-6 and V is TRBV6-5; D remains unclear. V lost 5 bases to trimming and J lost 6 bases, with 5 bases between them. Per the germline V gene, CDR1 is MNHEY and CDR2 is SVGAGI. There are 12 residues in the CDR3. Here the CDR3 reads CASSTPNSPLHF. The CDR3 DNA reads TGTGCCAGCAGTACCCCTAATTCACCCCTCCACTTT.

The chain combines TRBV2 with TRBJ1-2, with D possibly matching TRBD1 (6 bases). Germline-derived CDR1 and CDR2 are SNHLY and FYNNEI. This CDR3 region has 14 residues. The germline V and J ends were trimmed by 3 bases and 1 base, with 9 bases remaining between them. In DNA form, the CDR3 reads TGTGCCAGCAGTGAGCAGGGGATTAACTATGGCTACACCTTC. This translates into CASSEQGINYGYTF.

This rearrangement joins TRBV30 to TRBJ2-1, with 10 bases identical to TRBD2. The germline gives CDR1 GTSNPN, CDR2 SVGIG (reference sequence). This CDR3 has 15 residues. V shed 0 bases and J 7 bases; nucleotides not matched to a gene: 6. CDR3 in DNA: TGTGCCTGGAGTGTACGGTTTAGCGGGAGGAATGAGCAGTTCTTC. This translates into CAWSVRFSGRNEQFF.

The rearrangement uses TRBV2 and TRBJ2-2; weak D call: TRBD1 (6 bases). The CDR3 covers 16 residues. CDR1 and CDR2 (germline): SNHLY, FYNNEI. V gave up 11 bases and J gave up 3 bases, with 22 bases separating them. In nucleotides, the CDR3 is TGTGCCGTCTTACCAGCGGCAGGGGCGGACACCGGGGAGCTGTTTTTT. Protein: CAVLPAAGADTGELFF.

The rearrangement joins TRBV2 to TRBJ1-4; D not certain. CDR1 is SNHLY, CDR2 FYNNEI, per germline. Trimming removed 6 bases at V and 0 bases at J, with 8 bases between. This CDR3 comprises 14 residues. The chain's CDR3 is CASSVGTTNEKLFF. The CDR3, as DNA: TGTGCCAGCAGCGTAGGTACAACTAATGAAAAACTGTTTTTT. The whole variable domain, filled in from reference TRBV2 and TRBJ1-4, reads EPEVTQTPSHQVTQMGQEVILRCVPISNHLYFYWYRQILGQKVEFLVSFYNNEISEKSEIFDDQFSVERPDGSNFTLKIRSTKLEDSAMYFCASSVGTTNEKLFFGSGTQLSVL.

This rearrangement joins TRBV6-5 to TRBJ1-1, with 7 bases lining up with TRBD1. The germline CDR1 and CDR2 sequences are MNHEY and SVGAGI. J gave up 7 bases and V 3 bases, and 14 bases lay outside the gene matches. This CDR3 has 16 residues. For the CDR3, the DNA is TGTGCCAGCAGTTATGGGGGGGGACAGAACGAGCGTGAAGCTTTCTTT. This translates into CASSYGGGQNEREAFF.

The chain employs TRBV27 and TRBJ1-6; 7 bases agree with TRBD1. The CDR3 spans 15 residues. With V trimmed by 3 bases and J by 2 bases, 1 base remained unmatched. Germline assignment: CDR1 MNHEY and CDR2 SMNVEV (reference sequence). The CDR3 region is CASSFGTAYNSPLHF. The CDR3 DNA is TGTGCCAGCAGTTTCGGGACAGCCTATAATTCACCCCTCCACTTT.

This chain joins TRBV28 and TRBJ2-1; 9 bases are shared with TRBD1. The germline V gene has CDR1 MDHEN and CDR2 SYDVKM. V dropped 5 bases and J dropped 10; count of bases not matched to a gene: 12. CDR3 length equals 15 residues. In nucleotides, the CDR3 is TGTGCCAGCAGTACTAGGACAGGGGCGAGGTTAGAGCAGTTCTTC. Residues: CASSTRTGARLEQFF.

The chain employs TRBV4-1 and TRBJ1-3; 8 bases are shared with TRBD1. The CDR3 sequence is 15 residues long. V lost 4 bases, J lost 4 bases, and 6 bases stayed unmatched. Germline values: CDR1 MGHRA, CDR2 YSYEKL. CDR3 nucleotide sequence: TGCGCCAGCAGCCCCGGACAGGGCTCCGGAAACACCATATATTTT. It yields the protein CASSPGQGSGNTIYF.

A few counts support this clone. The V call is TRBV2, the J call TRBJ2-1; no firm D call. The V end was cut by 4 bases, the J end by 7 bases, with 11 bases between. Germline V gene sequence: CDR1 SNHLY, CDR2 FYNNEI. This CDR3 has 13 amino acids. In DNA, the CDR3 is TGTGCCAGCAGTGGGGCCTCCGGGAATGAGCAGTTCTTC. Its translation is CASSGASGNEQFF. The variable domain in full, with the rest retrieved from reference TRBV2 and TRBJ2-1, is EPEVTQTPSHQVTQMGQEVILRCVPISNHLYFYWYRQILGQKVEFLVSFYNNEISEKSEIFDDQFSVERPDGSNFTLKIRSTKLEDSAMYFCASSGASGNEQFFGPGTRLTVL.

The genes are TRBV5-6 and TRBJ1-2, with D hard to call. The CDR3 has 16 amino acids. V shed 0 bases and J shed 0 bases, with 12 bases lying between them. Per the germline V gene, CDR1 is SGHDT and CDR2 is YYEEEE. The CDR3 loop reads CASSLAGPQANYGYTF. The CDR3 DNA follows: TGTGCCAGCAGCTTGGCGGGTCCGCAAGCTAACTATGGCTACACCTTC. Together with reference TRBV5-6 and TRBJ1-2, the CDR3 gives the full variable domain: DAGVTQSPTHLIKTRGQQVTLRCSPKSGHDTVSWYQQALGQGPQFIFQYYEEEERQRGNFPDRFSGHQFPNYSSELNVNALLLGDSALYLCASSLAGPQANYGYTFGSGTRLTVV.

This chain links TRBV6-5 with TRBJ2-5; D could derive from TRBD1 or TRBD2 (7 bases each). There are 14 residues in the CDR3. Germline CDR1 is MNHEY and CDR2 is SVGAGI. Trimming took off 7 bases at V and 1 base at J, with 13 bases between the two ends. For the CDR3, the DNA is TGTGCCAGCACCCAGGGGGGGATCCAAGAGACCCAGTACTTC. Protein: CASTQGGIQETQYF.

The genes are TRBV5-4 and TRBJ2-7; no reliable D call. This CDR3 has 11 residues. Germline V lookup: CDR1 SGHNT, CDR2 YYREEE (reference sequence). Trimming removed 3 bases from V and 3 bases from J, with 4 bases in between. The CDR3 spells CASSSNYEQYF. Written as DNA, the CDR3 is TGTGCCAGCAGCTCGAACTACGAGCAGTACTTC.